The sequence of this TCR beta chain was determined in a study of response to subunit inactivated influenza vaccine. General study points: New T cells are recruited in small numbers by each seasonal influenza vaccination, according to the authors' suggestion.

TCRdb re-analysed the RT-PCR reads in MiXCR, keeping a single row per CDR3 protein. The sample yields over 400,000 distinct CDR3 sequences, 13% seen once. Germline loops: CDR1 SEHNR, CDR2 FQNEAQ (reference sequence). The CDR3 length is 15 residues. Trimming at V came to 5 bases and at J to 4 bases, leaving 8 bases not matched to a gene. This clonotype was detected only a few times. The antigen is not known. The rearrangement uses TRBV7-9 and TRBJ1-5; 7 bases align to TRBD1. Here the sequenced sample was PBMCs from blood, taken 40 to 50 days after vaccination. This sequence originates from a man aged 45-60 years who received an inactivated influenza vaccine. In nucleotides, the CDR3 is TGTGCCAGCAGCCAAGGGACAGCTAATAATCAGCCCCAGCATTTT. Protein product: CASSQGTANNQPQHF.